One and the same sample provided the 29 T cell receptor beta chains below, sequenced in a study of T cells in Graves' hyperthyroidism and ophthalmopathy. TCR beta CDR3 regions were amplified from RNA transcripts. During a first-round RT-PCR of the TCR CDR3, the HTBI primer set was used. Using its own MiXCR run on the multiplex PCR reads, TCRdb lists one record per CDR3 protein. The sample holds about 480,000 distinct CDR3 sequences, 22% seen once. The sample taken for sequencing was blood. Receptors were obtained from a woman between 70 and 85 years old with Graves' ophthalmopathy.

V is TRBV9 and J is TRBJ1-2, with 7 bases identical to TRBD1. Germline V gene lookup returns CDR1 SGDLS and CDR2 YYNGEE. The length of the CDR3 is 15 residues. Losses at the gene ends were 3 bases for V and 8 bases for J; bases not matched to a gene: 13. The CDR3 DNA follows: TGTGCCAGCAGCGCATACGACAGGGTAGTCAACGGCTACACCTTC. It yields the protein CASSAYDRVVNGYTF.

This clonotype appeared many times. The rearrangement links TRBV28 to TRBJ2-7; D is unresolved. There are 13 residues in the CDR3. Germline CDR1 is MDHEN and CDR2 is SYDVKM. Deletions cut 4 bases from V and 2 bases from J, with 9 bases between. The DNA of the CDR3 is TGTGCCAGCAGTTCGAGCCCCCCCTACGAGCAGTACTTC. This sequence encodes CASSSSPPYEQYF.

This clonotype was recorded a few times. V usage is TRBV28 and J usage is TRBJ1-2; TRBD1 is a possible D gene (5 bases). The CDR3 has 13 amino acids. Trimming took 4 bases from V and 6 from J, leaving 12 bases between them. Germline CDR1 reads MDHEN; CDR2 reads SYDVKM. CDR3 protein: CASSYTRGNGYTF. In DNA, the CDR3 is TGTGCCAGCAGTTACACCCGGGGGAATGGCTACACCTTC.

This chain uses TRBV10-3 with TRBJ2-7; 9 nucleotides line up with TRBD2. J was trimmed by 7 bases and V by 0 bases; bases with no gene match: 10. The germline gives CDR1 ENHRY, CDR2 SYGVKD. The CDR3 runs to 16 residues. CDR3 amino acids: CAISESRAGGWKEQYF. The DNA of the CDR3 is TGTGCCATCAGTGAGTCTAGGGCGGGAGGGTGGAAGGAGCAGTACTTC.

This clonotype has a count of ten or more. The rearrangement links TRBV7-6 to TRBJ2-7; 10 nucleotides agree with TRBD1. The length of the CDR3 is 14 residues. Germline trimming cut 5 bases from V and 4 bases from J; bases unmatched to any gene: 5. Germline V gives CDR1 SGHVS, CDR2 FNYEAQ. Written as DNA, the CDR3 is TGTGCCAGCAGCCCGACAGGGGGCAGATACGAGCAGTACTTC. Protein: CASSPTGGRYEQYF. Combining the CDR3 with reference TRBV7-6 and TRBJ2-7 gives the whole variable domain GAGVSQSPRYKVTKRGQDVALRCDPISGHVSLYWYRQALGQGPEFLTYFNYEAQQDKSGLPNDRFSAERPEGSISTLTIQRTEQRDSAMYRCASSPTGGRYEQYFGPGTRLTVT.

Only a few counts were recorded for this clonotype. The chain couples TRBV2 to TRBJ1-2; possibly TRBD1 for D (6 bases). CDR1 and CDR2 (germline): SNHLY, FYNNEI. V lost 8 bases and J lost 4, with 14 bases in between. The CDR3 runs to 13 residues. CDR3 sequence (DNA): TGTGCCAGCTCAAGTGGGGGGCCCTATGGCTACACCTTC. It codes for CASSSGGPYGYTF.

The chain links TRBV4-2 to TRBJ1-5; TRBD1 matches at 7 bases. Germline CDR1 reads LGHNA; CDR2 reads YNFKEQ. The ends lost 4 bases at V and 4 bases at J; junction bases unmatched: 13. The CDR3 runs to 17 residues. The CDR3 is CASSPGQAKGGNQPQHF. The CDR3 DNA sequence: TGTGCCAGCAGCCCCGGACAGGCAAAAGGAGGAAATCAGCCCCAGCATTTT.

The chain combines TRBV24-1 with TRBJ1-2; no firm D call. Trimming cost V 3 bases and J 4 bases, with 11 bases left between them. Germline V CDR1 and CDR2: KGHDR, SFDVKD. The CDR3 is 14 amino acids. The CDR3 reads CATSDATQSYGYTF. The CDR3 DNA reads TGTGCCACCAGTGATGCCACACAGAGCTATGGCTACACCTTC.

The rearrangement uses TRBV6-2 or TRBV6-3 and TRBJ1-5; D ambiguous. V was shortened by 0 bases and J by 5 bases, with 14 bases between the two germline ends. The CDR3 consists of 16 residues. CDR1 and CDR2 (germline): MNHEY, SVGEGT. This CDR3 is CASSYSPWRADQPQHF. CDR3 DNA sequence: TGTGCCAGCAGTTACTCCCCGTGGAGGGCCGATCAGCCCCAGCATTTT.

The CDR3 reads CSVGSSGSATQYF. CDR3 nucleotide sequence: TGCAGCGTTGGGTCTAGCGGGAGCGCGACCCAGTACTTC. This sequence joins TRBV29-1 and TRBJ2-5; TRBD2 matches at 10 bases. The germline gives CDR1 SQVTM, CDR2 ANQGSEA. CDR3 length: 13 amino acids. V was pared by 4 bases and J by 7 bases, with 6 bases of the junction left unmatched.

This clonotype was counted at least ten times. The chain joins TRBV28 to TRBJ2-3, with TRBD2 identical over 16 bases. The ends lost 7 bases at V and 4 bases at J; junction bases unmatched: 14. This CDR3 is 19 amino acids long. Germline loops: CDR1 MDHEN, CDR2 SYDVKM. CDR3 residues: CASIPQGLAGGIFADTQYF. In DNA form, the CDR3 reads TGTGCCAGCATTCCCCAGGGACTAGCGGGAGGGATATTTGCAGATACGCAGTATTTT.

The rearrangement uses TRBV19 and TRBJ1-1; the D is unclear. The CDR3 is 15 residues long. Trimming removed 3 bases at V and 6 bases at J, with 17 bases between. Germline V gene sequence: CDR1 LNHDA, CDR2 SQIVND (reference sequence). In DNA, the CDR3 is TGTGCCAGTAGTATGTGGAGTTCGGGTTACGCTGAAGCTTTCTTT. Its translation: CASSMWSSGYAEAFF.

This clonotype was recorded a few times. This chain uses TRBV6-5 with TRBJ1-5, with D perhaps TRBD1 (5 bases). Between the trimmed V and J ends, which lost 2 bases and 0 bases, there was a span of 14 bases. Per the germline V gene, CDR1 is MNHEY and CDR2 is SVGAGI. The CDR3 totals 17 residues. The CDR3 DNA reads TGTGCCAGCAGTTACCAGGGCAGCCGGTATAGCAATCAGCCCCAGCATTTT. Its protein product is CASSYQGSRYSNQPQHF.

This clonotype was recorded at least ten times. The gene calls are TRBV7-2 and TRBJ1-2, with D possibly matching TRBD1 (5 bases). The CDR3 length is 14 residues. The V end lost 5 bases, the J end lost 7 bases, and 17 bases lay between the germline ends. Germline V gene data show CDR1 as SGHTA and CDR2 as FQGNSA. CDR3 residues: CASSLGVRVSGYTF. As DNA, the CDR3 is TGTGCCAGCAGCCTAGGGGTCAGGGTATCTGGCTACACCTTC.

In DNA, the CDR3 is TGTGCCAGCAGCGTAGGGGAAGGGGGCTACGAGCAGTACTTC. Translation: CASSVGEGGYEQYF. This sequence joins TRBV9 and TRBJ2-7; perhaps TRBD1 as D (6 bases). This CDR3 comprises 14 residues. In germline, CDR1 is SGDLS, CDR2 YYNGEE. V was cut by 0 bases and J by 3 bases, with 10 bases left in between.

A word on this clonotype: A clone one base away is much larger, so this may be a read error. The chain recombines TRBV27 with TRBJ1-5, with TRBD1 as a possible D gene (5 bases). CDR1 MNHEY and CDR2 SMNVEV come from the germline V gene (reference sequence). This CDR3 has 15 residues. The germline V and J ends were trimmed by 3 bases and 5 bases, with 14 bases remaining between them. The CDR3 region is CASSFRGGNDQPQHF. CDR3 nucleotides: TGTGCCAGCAGTTTTAGGGGAGGGAACGATCAGCCCCAGCATTTT.

The CDR3 sequence is CASSRSGTSNTGELFF. In DNA, the CDR3 is TGTGCCAGCAGCCGTTCCGGGACTAGCAACACCGGGGAGCTGTTTTTT. The gene calls are TRBV3-1 and TRBJ2-2, with 9 bases aligning to TRBD2. J gave up 2 bases and V 4 bases, and 5 bases lay outside the gene matches. The CDR3 covers 16 residues. CDR1 is LGHDT, CDR2 YNNKEL, per germline (reference sequence).

This clonotype was observed a handful of times. This chain connects TRBV12-3 or TRBV12-4 to TRBJ2-6; TRBD2 aligns across 8 bases. This CDR3 contains 16 residues. With V trimmed by 2 bases and J by 4 bases, 4 bases remained unmatched. The CDR3 DNA reads TGTGCCAGCAGTTTACGGGGGGGCTCCGGGGCCAACGTCCTGACTTTC. Its protein is CASSLRGGSGANVLTF.

This clonotype was recorded a few times. The rearrangement uses TRBV18 and TRBJ2-5; tentative D call: TRBD2 (6 bases). Looked up from germline, CDR1 is KGHSH and CDR2 is LQKENI. The germline V and J ends were trimmed by 5 bases and 1 base, with 14 bases remaining between them. This CDR3 spans 15 amino acids. The CDR3 region is CASSASRGTQETQYF. CDR3 coding DNA: TGTGCCAGCTCAGCATCTCGGGGGACCCAAGAGACCCAGTACTTC.

V gene TRBV20-1 combines with J gene TRBJ2-3; unclear D gene. The V and J ends lost 3 bases and 2 bases respectively, with 6 bases between them. CDR3 length: 12 amino acids. Germline-derived CDR1 and CDR2 are DFQATT and SNEGSKA (reference sequence). Here the CDR3 DNA reads TGCAGTGCTAGCCCAAACACAGATACGCAGTATTTT. It yields the protein CSASPNTDTQYF.

The CDR3 coding sequence is TGCAGTGCTAGGGGGGCGGCTAGTGCCCAAGAGACCCAGTACTTC. Its translation is CSARGAASAQETQYF. The chain links TRBV20-1 to TRBJ2-5; D is perhaps TRBD1 (6 bases). Germline CDR1 and CDR2: DFQATT and SNEGSKA (reference sequence). V lost 3 bases and J lost 1, with 15 bases in between. The CDR3 has 15 amino acids.

The V and J genes are TRBV18 and TRBJ2-7, with 7 nucleotides matching TRBD1. The CDR3 length is 14 residues. Germline V CDR1 and CDR2: KGHSH, LQKENI. The V and J ends lost 2 bases and 3 bases, in that order; junction bases with no gene match: 4. CDR3: CASSPRQGIYEQYF. The CDR3 nucleotides read TGTGCCAGCTCACCAAGACAGGGAATCTACGAGCAGTACTTC.

This clonotype has more than one count but fewer than ten. The CDR3 loop is CSARPLAGGPRETQYF. The CDR3 bases are TGCAGTGCTAGACCACTAGCGGGAGGGCCACGAGAGACCCAGTACTTC. V and J are TRBV20-1 and TRBJ2-5; 13 bases line up with TRBD2. The CDR3 contains 16 residues. The V gene's germline CDR1 is DFQATT and CDR2 SNEGSKA (reference sequence). The J segment lost 4 bases and the V segment lost 2 bases, leaving 7 bases of the junction unmatched.

This clonotype was observed many times. The chain uses TRBV2 and TRBJ1-4; D is undetermined. Trimming stripped 3 bases from V and 3 bases from J, with 8 bases between. From germline, CDR1 is SNHLY and CDR2 FYNNEI. The CDR3 runs to 14 residues. CDR3 region: CASSDGPANEKLFF. In DNA form, the CDR3 reads TGTGCCAGCAGTGATGGGCCGGCTAATGAAAAACTGTTTTTT.

This clonotype showed up many times. The chain couples TRBV3-1 to TRBJ1-1; maybe TRBD1 (5 bases). Germline V lookup: CDR1 LGHDT, CDR2 YNNKEL (reference sequence). The CDR3 is 13 residues long. The V end lost 0 bases, the J end lost 11 bases, and 13 bases lay between the germline ends. The CDR3 DNA reads TGTGCCAGCAGCCAAGAGGGCGTCGGGGCCGCTTTCTTT. The encoded protein is CASSQEGVGAAFF.

In its sample, this clonotype was seen a few times. This sequence joins TRBV7-9 and TRBJ1-2; the D is unclear. Germline CDR1 SEHNR, CDR2 FQNEAQ (reference sequence). The CDR3 loop spans 13 amino acids. V was cut by 4 bases and J by 6 bases, with 12 bases left in between. The CDR3 region has the DNA TGTGCCAGCAGCTCCTACCTAACAGATGGCTACACCTTC. Protein sequence: CASSSYLTDGYTF.

Details on this clonotype: This sequence may be a read error, since a much larger clone differs from it by one base. The rearrangement joins TRBV2 to TRBJ1-5; D not resolved. The germline CDR1 and CDR2 sequences are SNHLY and FYNNEI. The CDR3 consists of 14 residues. This chain's CDR3 is CAGRANSGSQPQHF. The CDR3 DNA reads as TGTGCCGGCAGAGCTAACAGTGGTTCTCAGCCCCAGCATTTT.

This clonotype was seen only once. V gene TRBV20-1 combines with J gene TRBJ1-4; weak D call: TRBD1 (6 bases). The ends were cut back, 1 base at V and 5 bases at J, with 23 bases in the middle. The germline gives CDR1 DFQATT, CDR2 SNEGSKA (reference sequence). CDR3 length: 18 residues. The CDR3 reads CSARVLLLGQGMNEKLFF. DNA for the CDR3: TGCAGTGCTAGAGTCCTTCTCCTAGGGCAGGGGATGAATGAAAAACTGTTTTTT.

V and J are TRBV5-1 and TRBJ2-2; D unclear. CDR3 length: 13 residues. V lost 0 bases, J lost 6 bases, and 6 bases lay in between. CDR1 and CDR2 from the germline V gene are SGHRS and YFSETQ. The CDR3 nucleotides read TGCGCCAGCAGCTTGGCTCTGGCCGGGGAGCTGTTTTTT. Translation gives CASSLALAGELFF.